The clone carrying this T cell receptor (beta chain) was counted many times. The antigen is not known. The record originates from a study of breast tumors, draining lymph nodes, adjacent tissues. Study-wide results and caveats: Luminal-like breast cancer showed significantly greater tumor-nontumor repertoire similarity than basal-like breast cancer did. The data were judged consistent with most tumor T cells coming from lymph node and expanding in tumor. Tumors had less TCR diversity than lymph nodes, more than nontumor tissue.

TCRdb analysed the multiplex PCR reads with MiXCR anew, one entry per CDR3 protein. Here the sample spans roughly 130,000 distinct CDR3 sequences, about 20% being singletons. Breast cancer patients provided tissue from their axillary draining lymph nodes. The CDR3 contains 12 residues. V lost 8 bases, J lost 0 bases, and 5 bases lay in between. Germline CDR1 is MNHNY and CDR2 is SVGAGI (reference sequence). The sequenced sample consisted of axillary lymph node tissue. The TCR originated in a female donor with breast cancer. Some clones in this sample may be carry-over from other donors' samples. The genes are TRBV6-6 and TRBJ1-5; D not resolved. The CDR3 sequence: CASRDSNQPQHF. The CDR3 nucleotides are TGTGCCAGCCGGGATAGCAATCAGCCCCAGCATTTT.